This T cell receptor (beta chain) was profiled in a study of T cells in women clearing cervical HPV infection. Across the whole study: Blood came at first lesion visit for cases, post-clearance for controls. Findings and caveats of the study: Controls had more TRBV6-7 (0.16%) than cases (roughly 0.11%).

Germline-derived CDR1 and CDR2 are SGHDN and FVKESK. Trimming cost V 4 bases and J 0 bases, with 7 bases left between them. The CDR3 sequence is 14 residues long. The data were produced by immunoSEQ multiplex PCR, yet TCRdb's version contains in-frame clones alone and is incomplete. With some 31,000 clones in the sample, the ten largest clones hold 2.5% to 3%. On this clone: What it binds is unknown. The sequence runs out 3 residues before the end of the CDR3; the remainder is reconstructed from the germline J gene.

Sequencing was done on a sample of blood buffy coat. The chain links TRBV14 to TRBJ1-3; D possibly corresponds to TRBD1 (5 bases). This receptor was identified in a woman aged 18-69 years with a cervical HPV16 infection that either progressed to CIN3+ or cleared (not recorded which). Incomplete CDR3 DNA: TGTGCCAGCAGCCTCGGACACTCTGGAAACACC. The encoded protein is CASSLGHSGNT. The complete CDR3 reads CASSLGHSGNTIYF.